These 20 T cell receptor beta chains were sequenced from one sample in a study of T cells in women clearing cervical HPV infection. The data were produced by immunoSEQ multiplex PCR, yet TCRdb's version contains in-frame clones alone and is incomplete. The sample has fewer than 40,000 clones. Sequences were obtained from blood buffy coat. These receptor sequences come from a woman between 18 and 75 years old with a cervical HPV16 infection that either progressed to CIN3+ or cleared (not recorded which).

A note on this clone: The observed sequence ends 3 residues before the CDR3 terminus, with the missing tail filled in from the germline J gene. This chain joins TRBV20-1 and TRBJ2-1; possible D gene TRBD1, 6 bases. Trimming pared 6 bases from V and 5 bases from J, leaving 14 bases between. CDR3 size: 13 residues. Germline V gene sequence: CDR1 DFQATT, CDR2 SNEGSKA (reference sequence). The DNA read from the CDR3 is TGCAGTGCCAGGACAGAGTTTCACAATGAG. As protein: CSARTEFHNE. The whole CDR3 protein reads CSARTEFHNEQFF.

Comments on this clone: The read ends 3 residues early relative to the CDR3; the germline J gene fills the gap. This chain uses TRBV11-3 with TRBJ1-6; 8 bases are shared with TRBD1. This CDR3 has 14 residues. Germline V gene lookup returns CDR1 SGHNT and CDR2 YENEEA. The junction had 8 bases not matched to a gene; V was cut back by 5 bases and J by 11 bases. The sequenced part of the CDR3 DNA is TGTGCCAGCAGCAAGGGACAGGAGGGAGCACCC. Translation gives CASSKGQEGAP. The complete CDR3 sequence is CASSKGQEGAPLHF. Based on the CDR3 plus reference TRBV11-3 and TRBJ1-6, the full variable domain is EAGVVQSPRYKIIEKKQPVAFWCNPISGHNTLYWYLQNLGQGPELLIRYENEEAVDDSQLPKDRFSAERLKGVDSTLKIQPAELGDSAVYLCASSKGQEGAPLHFGNGTRLTVT.

In the case of this clone: The read terminates 3 residues ahead of where the CDR3 ends, so the germline J gene completes it. The rearrangement links TRBV20-1 to TRBJ2-5, with a tentative D call TRBD2 (5 bases). Trimming stripped 5 bases from V and 5 bases from J, with 18 bases between. This CDR3 has 14 residues. Per germline, CDR1 DFQATT and CDR2 SNEGSKA (reference sequence). CDR3 protein: CSAGLLGGGETQYF. The covered CDR3 bases are TGCAGTGCTGGACTTCTCGGAGGCGGGGAGACC.

In the case of this clone: The read ends 3 residues shy of where the CDR3 ends; the end is completed using the germline J gene. The chain employs TRBV7-3 and TRBJ2-5; 7 bases fit TRBD2. From germline, CDR1 is SGHTA and CDR2 FQGTGA. The CDR3 covers 13 residues. With V trimmed by 9 bases and J by 2 bases, 6 bases remained unmatched. CDR3 in amino acids: CASRGGGQETQYF. The sequenced CDR3 bases are TGTGCCAGTCGCGGGGGAGGACAAGAGACC.

The CDR3 here is CASSLFSGGTLKAFF. CDR3 bases read: TGTGCCAGCAGCTTATTTTCCGGTGGGACACTGAAA. The gene calls are TRBV7-2 and TRBJ1-1; tentatively, D is TRBD1 (6 bases). The read halts 3 residues ahead of the CDR3 end, with the missing end drawn from the germline J gene. The V gene's germline CDR1 is SGHTA and CDR2 FQGNSA. This CDR3 is built from 15 residues.

Turning to this clone: The CDR3 goes on 3 residues after the read ends, and that part is filled in from the germline J gene. This chain links TRBV18 with TRBJ2-4, with TRBD1 matching over 9 bases. Germline lookup yields CDR1 KGHSH and CDR2 LQKENI. CDR3 length equals 14 residues. The CDR3: CASSQQQGATGQYF. The DNA read from the CDR3 is TGTGCCAGCTCACAGCAACAGGGGGCTACTGGT.

With respect to this clone: The read stops 3 residues short of the end of the CDR3; the missing end is completed from the germline J gene. V usage is TRBV6-2 or TRBV6-3 and J usage is TRBJ2-7; 7 bases align to TRBD2. Looked up from germline, CDR1 is MNHEY and CDR2 is SVGEGT. The CDR3 is made up of 17 amino acids. Trimming at V came to 6 bases and at J to 1 base, leaving 15 bases not matched to a gene. CDR3 DNA (partial): TGTGCCAGCAGGCTCACGGTAGGAGCGGGAACGTCCTACGAG. Translating it yields CASRLTVGAGTSYE. The entire CDR3 is CASRLTVGAGTSYEQYF.

As concerns this clone: The read halts 3 residues ahead of the CDR3 end, with the missing end drawn from the germline J gene. The rearrangement uses TRBV7-2 and TRBJ1-2; D not certain. CDR3 size: 15 residues. In germline, CDR1 is SGHTA, CDR2 FQGNSA. CDR3 amino acids: CASSPSWALTYDYTF. The CDR3 DNA, read in part, is TGTGCCAGCAGCCCTAGCTGGGCCCTGACCTACGAC. The whole variable domain, filled in from reference TRBV7-2 and TRBJ1-2, reads GAGVSQSPSNKVTEKGKDVELRCDPISGHTALYWYRQSLGQGLEFLIYFQGNSAPDKSGLPSDRFSAERTGGSVSTLTIQRTQQEDSAVYLCASSPSWALTYDYTFGSGTRLTVV.

On this clone itself: The observed sequence ends 3 residues before the CDR3 terminus, with the missing tail filled in from the germline J gene. This rearrangement joins TRBV18 to TRBJ2-5; possible D gene TRBD2, 5 bases. The ends were cut back, 3 bases at V and 4 bases at J, with 12 bases in the middle. Germline CDR1 is KGHSH and CDR2 is LQKENI. This CDR3 spans 14 amino acids. The CDR3 bases that were read are TGTGCCAGCTCACCGTCGCGGGTGGGAGAGACC. Its translation: CASSPSRVGET. The CDR3 as a whole reads CASSPSRVGETQYF.

With respect to this clone: The read terminates 3 residues before the CDR3 end, so the remaining end is supplied by the germline J gene. The V call is TRBV6-2 or TRBV6-3, the J call TRBJ2-3; 7 nucleotides align to TRBD2. The germline V gene has CDR1 MNHEY and CDR2 SVGEGT. The length of the CDR3 is 17 residues. V gave up 7 bases and J gave up 4 bases; unmatched junction bases: 17. The sequenced CDR3 bases are TGTGCCAGCAAGTCCCCCCGGCAAGCGGGGACGGCAGATACG. It encodes CASKSPRQAGTADT. The entire CDR3 is CASKSPRQAGTADTQYF.

Points on this clone: The missing CDR3 end, 3 residues past where the read stops, is filled in from the germline J gene. The chain is built from TRBV5-6 and TRBJ2-7; 8 nucleotides align to TRBD1. The length of the CDR3 is 15 residues. Germline loops: CDR1 SGHDT, CDR2 YYEEEE. V shed 3 bases, J shed 0 bases, and the junction held 5 bases outside the gene matches. The part of the CDR3 DNA that was read is TGTGCCAGCAGCTCTTTGGACAGGGCCTCCTACGAG. Translation gives CASSSLDRASYE. The whole CDR3 protein is CASSSLDRASYEQYF.

In the case of this clone: The CDR3 extends 3 residues past the end of the read, so its final part is completed from the germline J gene. This rearrangement joins TRBV11-2 to TRBJ2-2, with 7 bases matching TRBD2. CDR1 SGHAT and CDR2 FQNNGV come from the germline V gene. The CDR3 sequence is 15 residues long. V trimming: 3 bases; J trimming: 5 bases; junction bases outside the gene matches: 6. The sequenced part of the CDR3 DNA is TGTGCCAGCAGCTTTTGGCGGGAGAGGACCGGGGAG. This encodes CASSFWRERTGE. Given in full, the CDR3 is CASSFWRERTGELFF.

For this clone: The read gets to within 3 residues of the CDR3 end, and the germline J gene fills in the rest. V usage is TRBV19 and J usage is TRBJ1-4; D not resolved. This CDR3 has 11 amino acids. Germline V CDR1 and CDR2: LNHDA, SQIVND (reference sequence). Incomplete CDR3 DNA: TGTGCCAGTGGCGCGGATTCACCA. This codes for CASGADSP. The complete CDR3 sequence is CASGADSPLFF.

About this clone: The read ends 3 residues early relative to the CDR3; the germline J gene fills the gap. The rearrangement links TRBV18 to TRBJ2-1; tentatively, D is TRBD2 (5 bases). The CDR3 has 14 amino acids. CDR1 and CDR2 from the germline V gene are KGHSH and LQKENI. V dropped 5 bases and J dropped 0 bases, with 8 bases sitting between them. The CDR3 protein is CASSAGVSYNEQFF. Incomplete CDR3 DNA: TGTGCCAGCTCAGCGGGCGTCTCCTACAATGAG.

Concerning this clone: The sequenced fragment ends 3 residues before the CDR3 boundary, so the rest is inferred from the germline J gene. The chain joins TRBV19 to TRBJ2-7; maybe TRBD1 (6 bases). This CDR3 comprises 15 residues. The germline gives CDR1 LNHDA, CDR2 SQIVND (reference sequence). Trimming took off 3 bases at V and 2 bases at J, with 14 bases between the two ends. The CDR3 bases that were read are TGTGCCAGTAGTATCTCGGCAGGGGTCCCCTACGAG. Protein sequence: CASSISAGVPYE. The full CDR3 reads CASSISAGVPYEQYF. Combining the CDR3 with reference TRBV19 and TRBJ2-7 gives the whole variable domain DGGITQSPKYLFRKEGQNVTLSCEQNLNHDAMYWYRQDPGQGLRLIYYSQIVNDFQKGDIAEGYSVSREKKESFPLTVTSAQKNPTAFYLCASSISAGVPYEQYFGPGTRLTVT.

Worth noting for this clone: The read finishes 3 residues shy of the CDR3 end, and the germline J gene is used to complete it. The chain carries TRBV19 and TRBJ1-3; no clear D. CDR1 and CDR2 (germline): LNHDA, SQIVND (reference sequence). The CDR3 is 14 amino acids. The V and J ends lost 1 base and 0 bases respectively, with 4 bases between them. The sequenced part of the CDR3 DNA is TGTGCCAGTAGTATAGGTCGCTCTGGAAACACC. This gives the protein CASSIGRSGNT. In full, the CDR3 reads CASSIGRSGNTIYF. Complete variable domain (other parts from reference TRBV19 and TRBJ1-3): DGGITQSPKYLFRKEGQNVTLSCEQNLNHDAMYWYRQDPGQGLRLIYYSQIVNDFQKGDIAEGYSVSREKKESFPLTVTSAQKNPTAFYLCASSIGRSGNTIYFGEGSWLTVV.

In the case of this clone: The read ends 3 residues shy of where the CDR3 ends; the end is completed using the germline J gene. The chain is built from TRBV6-1 and TRBJ2-5, with 11 bases that match TRBD1. Trimming took 2 bases from V and 5 from J; bases not matched to a gene: 10. The CDR3 spans 17 residues. Germline values: CDR1 MNHNS, CDR2 SASEGT. The CDR3 sequence is CASSERPGTGGLETQYF. CDR3 DNA, as far as it was read: TGTGCCAGCAGTGAACGCCCCGGGACAGGGGGTTTGGAGACC.

As for this clone: Sequencing ends 3 residues short of the CDR3 end; the germline J gene provides the rest. The chain links TRBV7-2 to TRBJ2-5; D ambiguous. Germline values: CDR1 SGHTA, CDR2 FQGNSA. This CDR3 contains 15 residues. V was shortened by 5 bases and J by 5 bases, with 18 bases between the two germline ends. CDR3 amino acids: CASSPLVVGRETQYF. The sequenced CDR3 bases are TGTGCCAGCAGCCCGCTAGTCGTCGGTAGGGAGACC. Full variable domain (rest looked up from reference TRBV7-2 and TRBJ2-5): GAGVSQSPSNKVTEKGKDVELRCDPISGHTALYWYRQSLGQGLEFLIYFQGNSAPDKSGLPSDRFSAERTGGSVSTLTIQRTQQEDSAVYLCASSPLVVGRETQYFGPGTRLLVL.

Regarding this clone: The CDR3 extends 3 residues past the end of the read, so its final part is completed from the germline J gene. The chain combines TRBV10-3 with TRBJ2-3, with TRBD1 matching 10 bases. The CDR3 sequence is 16 residues long. The germline V gene encodes CDR1 ENHRY and CDR2 SYGVKD. The sequenced part of the CDR3 DNA is TGTGCCATCAGTGAGTCATGGGACAGGGGTCTGCAGACG. This sequence encodes CAISESWDRGLQT. The full CDR3 sequence reads CAISESWDRGLQTQYF.

As for this clone: The DNA ends 3 residues before the CDR3 does, and the rest of the CDR3 is filled in from the germline J gene. The chain has TRBV10-1 and TRBJ2-3; TRBD1 might be the D (5 bases). CDR1 and CDR2 (germline): WNHNN, SYGVQD (reference sequence). The CDR3 contains 14 residues. Trimming shortened V by 3 bases and J by 2 bases, and 9 bases separated the two germline ends. The CDR3 bases that were read are TGCGCCAGCAGTGACAGGGAATTCACAGATACG. Its translation: CASSDREFTDT. In full, the CDR3 is CASSDREFTDTQYF.